This entry is about one T cell receptor (beta chain). Its specificity is not known. CDR3 length: 18 residues. Germline assignment: CDR1 LNHDA and CDR2 SQIVND (reference sequence). V was cut by 5 bases and J by 7 bases, with 27 bases left in between. The record originates from a study of T cell responses to AZD1222 COVID-19 vaccine. The wider study: Pooling was applied to second doses at about 4 or about 12 weeks. General study results and limits: CD4 TCRs covered the whole spike, strongest at regions 160-218 and 743-854. Repertoire samples came only from after the peak T cell response.

Measured with immunoSEQ multiplex PCR; TCRdb has only the in-frame clones, and not every one. Of about 150,000 clones detected, approximately 84% appear once; the ten largest clones hold 4.1%. This clonotype originated in an adult in good health. The rearrangement joins TRBV19 to TRBJ2-1; tentative D call: TRBD2 (7 bases). Sequences were derived from peripheral blood, sampled on day 0 of AZD1222 vaccination. CDR3 loop: CASSPAPLGGAVRNEQFF. Here the CDR3 DNA reads TGTGCCAGTAGTCCTGCACCGCTTGGGGGGGCTGTTAGGAATGAGCAGTTCTTC.